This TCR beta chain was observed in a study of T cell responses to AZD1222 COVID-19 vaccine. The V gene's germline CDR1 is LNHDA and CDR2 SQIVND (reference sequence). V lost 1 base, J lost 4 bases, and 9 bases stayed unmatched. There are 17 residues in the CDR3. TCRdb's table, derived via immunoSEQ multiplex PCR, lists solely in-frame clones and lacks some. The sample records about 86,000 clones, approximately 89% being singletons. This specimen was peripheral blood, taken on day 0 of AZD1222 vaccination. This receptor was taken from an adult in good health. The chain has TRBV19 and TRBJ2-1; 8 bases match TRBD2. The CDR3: CASSIGPSAGGYNEQFF. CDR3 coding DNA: TGTGCCAGTAGTATAGGGCCCTCGGCGGGAGGTTACAATGAGCAGTTCTTC. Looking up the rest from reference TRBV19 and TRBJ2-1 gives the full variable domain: DGGITQSPKYLFRKEGQNVTLSCEQNLNHDAMYWYRQDPGQGLRLIYYSQIVNDFQKGDIAEGYSVSREKKESFPLTVTSAQKNPTAFYLCASSIGPSAGGYNEQFFGPGTRLTVL.